This T cell receptor (beta chain) stems from a study of CD8 T cells in Susac syndrome. 0.5 to 1 ug RNA was reverse transcribed with random hexamers. TCRdb ran MiXCR on the immunoSEQ multiplex PCR reads and lists one entry per CDR3 protein. Of over 350,000 distinct CDR3 sequences in the sample, approximately 85% were seen once. The junction had 10 bases not matched to a gene; V was cut back by 6 bases and J by 10 bases. Germline loops: CDR1 MNHNS, CDR2 SASEGT. CDR3 length: 14 residues. This rearrangement joins TRBV6-1 to TRBJ2-1; 9 bases map to TRBD2. The receptor's source is a human donor with multiple sclerosis. The sample comprised CD8+ T cells from PBMCs. This chain's CDR3 is CASRIAGAAGEQFF. As DNA, the CDR3 is TGTGCCAGCAGAATAGCGGGAGCCGCGGGGGAGCAGTTCTTC.